This is a list of T cell receptor beta chains from one sample in a study of blood T cell repertoires in COVID-19. Sequencing was performed with immunoSEQ multiplex PCR; in TCRdb, only in-frame clones are kept and a portion is missing. The sample lists some 80,000 clones, 85% to 90% occurring once. Sequencing used peripheral blood. The origin of the receptors is a human donor in a cohort sampled during active COVID-19. Each CDR3 is given with its conserved first and last residue. A D gene is named only where the DNA matches it firmly. Size is stated for part of the rows, as once, few or many counts, or as a class when the clone is expanded.

TRBJ2-1,-,TRBD2,TRBV5-1,TGCGCCAGCAGCTTGGAGACTAGCGGGGGATACAATGAGCAGTTCTTC,CASSLETSGGYNEQFF
TRBJ1-1,-,TRBD1,TRBV9,TGTGCCAGTAAGACAGGGGCCGGGAACACTGAAGCTTTCTTT,CASKTGAGNTEAFF
TRBJ1-2,few,-,TRBV3-1/TRBV3-2,TGTGCCAGCAGCGCCACGAGTGGCTACACCTTC,CASSATSGYTF
TRBJ2-7,once,TRBD1,TRBV9,TGTGCCAGCAGCCCCAGGACAGGGGGCACGTCCTACGAGCAGTACTTC,CASSPRTGGTSYEQYF
TRBJ2-4,-,-,TRBV6-5,TGTGCCAGCACCACCTTCACAGGGTCCAAAAACATTCAGTACTTC,CASTTFTGSKNIQYF
TRBJ1-2,-,-,TRBV11-2,TGTGCCAGCAGCTCGAACCGGGTGTCCGTGTATGGCTACACCTTC,CASSSNRVSVYGYTF
TRBJ2-2,-,TRBD2,TRBV5-1,TGCGCCAGCAGCTTTCTAGCGGGAGGGAACACCGGGGAGCTGTTTTTT,CASSFLAGGNTGELFF
TRBJ1-6,-,-,TRBV5-4,TGTGCCAGCAGCAAAAAATTCCCAGGGAACTCCTATAATTCACCCCTCCACTTT,CASSKKFPGNSYNSPLHF
TRBJ2-1,-,TRBD2,TRBV7-2,TGTGCCAGCAGCTCCCGGGGTAGCGGGGGCTCCTACAATGAGCAGTTCTTC,CASSSRGSGGSYNEQFF
TRBJ1-6,few,-,TRBV6-4,TGTGCCAGCAGTGAATTTTTCGGTGGTTCACCCCTCCACTTT,CASSEFFGGSPLHF
TRBJ2-7,once,-,TRBV7-2,TGTGCCAGCAGCACCGCACTATCCTACGAGCAGTACTTC,CASSTALSYEQYF